Listed below are T cell receptor beta chains from one sample, sequenced in a study of monozygotic twins with inflammatory bowel disease. TCRdb reprocessed the 5' RACE reads and reports one entry per CDR3 protein, with no DNA. The sample table includes approximately 400,000 distinct CDR3 sequences. Sequencing input: blood. These TCRs come from a human donor with ulcerative colitis or Crohn's disease, or a healthy co-twin of an affected twin (not recorded which). The CDR3 runs from the conserved cysteine through the conserved F or W. Fields, in order: CDR3 protein, V gene, J gene.

CASRPGGGTDTQYF	TRBV7-9	TRBJ2-3
CAWSSGDNYGYTF	TRBV30	TRBJ1-2
CASSLRVGYTF	TRBV7-2	TRBJ1-2
CASSQGRGQDQYF	TRBV3-1	TRBJ2-7
CASSSAPGASYGYTF	TRBV5-1	TRBJ1-2
CSARTGFGTEAFF	TRBV20-1	TRBJ1-1
CSARGKRASYEQYF	TRBV20-1	TRBJ2-7
CASSSPDRVISYNEQFF	TRBV12-3/TRBV12-4	TRBJ2-1
CASSPSGAGYEQYF	TRBV12-3/TRBV12-4	TRBJ2-7
CASSFQGRGNTEAFF	TRBV18	TRBJ1-1
CASSLRTVTGGSPLHF	TRBV7-2	TRBJ1-6
CASSLGRQDAFF	TRBV18	TRBJ1-1
CASSPPEGTSTDTQYF	TRBV4-1	TRBJ2-3
CAISDQGTGDYEQYF	TRBV10-3	TRBJ2-7
CASSQEAGNEQYF	TRBV19	TRBJ2-7
CASSQLTGGELFF	TRBV3-1	TRBJ2-2
CASSLTGGDSLDTQYF	TRBV18	TRBJ2-3
CASRGHGGNTEAFF	TRBV12-3/TRBV12-4	TRBJ1-1
CSAFKSGGAGNEQFF	TRBV20-1	TRBJ2-1
CASSPEGVYTGELFF	TRBV5-1	TRBJ2-2
CAALRGTGSTGELFF	TRBV12-3/TRBV12-4	TRBJ2-2
CASSQERGGQEKLFF	TRBV4-3	TRBJ1-4
CASSQRSGQGSTEAFF	TRBV14	TRBJ1-1
CSAKNQETQYF	TRBV29-1	TRBJ2-5
CSGSDTTDYTF	TRBV29-1	TRBJ1-2
CASLLGVVIGQPQHF	TRBV19	TRBJ1-5
CASSQEIGQGYSPLHF	TRBV4-1	TRBJ1-6
CSANGDGDRQSGANVLTF	TRBV20-1	TRBJ2-6
CASSLAQYDTQYF	TRBV7-2	TRBJ2-3
CASSQESWTGSYEQYF	TRBV3-1	TRBJ2-7
CASSSPGLSYEQYF	TRBV5-1	TRBJ2-7
CASSEMRGAGSIQYF	TRBV6-1	TRBJ2-4
CSARDGRVETQYF	TRBV20-1	TRBJ2-5
CASGGTSGENEQYF	TRBV9	TRBJ2-7
CAWNPRGWSQPQHF	TRBV30	TRBJ1-5
CSAFSPVGSGRGNEQFF	TRBV20-1	TRBJ2-1
CASSFASGRGHEQFF	TRBV12-3/TRBV12-4	TRBJ2-1
CASSPQGASGQPQHF	TRBV12-3/TRBV12-4	TRBJ1-5
CASSPIDRTNLGFF	TRBV7-9	TRBJ1-1
CPSSPDWGNQPQHF	TRBV6-2/TRBV6-3	TRBJ1-5
CSVVRDSYTEAFF	TRBV29-1	TRBJ1-1
CASSLERGHSTDTQYF	TRBV7-2	TRBJ2-3
CAWSVPRDRVGEKLFF	TRBV30	TRBJ1-4
CASSPVQQGNTEAFF	TRBV5-4	TRBJ1-1
CASTNREEKETQYF	TRBV12-3/TRBV12-4	TRBJ2-5
CSAPGVGKNTQYF	TRBV20-1	TRBJ2-5
CASSFSFGPGPPYEQYF	TRBV7-9	TRBJ2-7
CASSSGSDGYTF	TRBV12-3/TRBV12-4	TRBJ1-2
CASSQTWGSPLHF	TRBV7-2	TRBJ1-6
CATHRVESYGYTF	TRBV6-2/TRBV6-3	TRBJ1-2
CSAGGQATDTQYF	TRBV20-1	TRBJ2-3
CASSLGTGTGSNEQFF	TRBV6-1	TRBJ2-1
CASSRTSGGSSYNEQFF	TRBV3-1	TRBJ2-1
CASSEWGRGTNEKLFF	TRBV25-1	TRBJ1-4
CAWTPGQVSSTVEKLFF	TRBV30	TRBJ1-4